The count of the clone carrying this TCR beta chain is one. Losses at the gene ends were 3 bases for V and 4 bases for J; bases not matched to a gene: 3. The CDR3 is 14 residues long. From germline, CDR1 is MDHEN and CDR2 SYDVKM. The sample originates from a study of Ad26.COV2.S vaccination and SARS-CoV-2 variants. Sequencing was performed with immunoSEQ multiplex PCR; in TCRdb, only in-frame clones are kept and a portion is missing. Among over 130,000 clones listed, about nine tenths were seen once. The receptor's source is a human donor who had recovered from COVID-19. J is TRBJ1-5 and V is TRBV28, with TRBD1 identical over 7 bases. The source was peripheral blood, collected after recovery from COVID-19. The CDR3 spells CASSLGTVNQPQHF. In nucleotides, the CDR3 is TGTGCCAGCAGTTTGGGGACAGTGAATCAGCCCCAGCATTTT.